This passage covers 21 T cell receptor beta chains from one sample sequenced in a study of cytomegalovirus exposure and HLA in healthy donors. The PCR was carried out with 60 Vbeta primers and 13 Jbeta primers. Method: immunoSEQ multiplex PCR; TCRdb's copy keeps in-frame clones and lacks some. The table records about 220,000 clones, 82% of them present only once. The sequenced material came from PBMCs. The receptors were gathered from a middle-aged woman in good health and CMV-seropositive.

This clone has a single count. The chain uses TRBV9 and TRBJ1-5; tentatively, D is TRBD1 (6 bases). V was clipped by 4 bases and J by 4 bases, with 18 bases between them. Per the germline V gene, CDR1 is SGDLS and CDR2 is YYNGEE. This CDR3 has 16 residues. The CDR3 loop reads CASSPRGSGENQPQHF. CDR3 nucleotide sequence: TGTGCCAGCAGCCCTAGGGGGTCAGGGGAAAATCAGCCCCAGCATTTT.

The CDR3 DNA sequence: TGTGCCAGCAGCCCCACCGGCGGGGTTGGTGGCTACACCTTC. Translating it yields CASSPTGGVGGYTF. The chain links TRBV5-4 to TRBJ1-2; D ambiguous. The CDR3 runs to 14 residues. Per the germline V gene, CDR1 is SGHNT and CDR2 is YYREEE (reference sequence). Deletions cut 4 bases from V and 7 bases from J, with 17 bases between.

The J gene is TRBJ2-7, the V gene TRBV30; D is possibly TRBD2 (6 bases). The V end lost 5 bases, the J end lost 2 bases, and 10 bases lay between the germline ends. The germline V gene has CDR1 GTSNPN and CDR2 SVGIG (reference sequence). The CDR3 spans 12 residues. The CDR3 DNA sequence: TGTGCCTGGGCCCCGGGAGCCTACGAGCAGTACTTC. It translates to CAWAPGAYEQYF.

V and J are TRBV5-8 and TRBJ2-2, with D perhaps matching TRBD2 (5 bases). Looked up from germline, CDR1 is SGHTS and CDR2 is YDEGEE. V was shortened by 1 base and J by 7 bases, with 17 bases between the two germline ends. This CDR3 has 16 amino acids. CDR3 DNA sequence: TGTGCCAGCAGCTTGTTCACGGGGATCGTCGGCGGGGAGCTGTTTTTT. Its protein is CASSLFTGIVGGELFF. The full variable domain, in which reference TRBV5-8 and TRBJ2-2 provide the parts outside the CDR3, is EAGVTQSPTHLIKTRGQQATLRCSPISGHTSVYWYQQALGLGLQFLLWYDEGEERNRGNFPPRFSGRQFPNYSSELNVNALELEDSALYLCASSLFTGIVGGELFFGEGSRLTVL.

The CDR3: CAWSVTRARGYTF. Written as DNA, the CDR3 is TGTGCCTGGAGTGTTACCAGGGCCAGAGGCTACACCTTC. This chain uses TRBV30 with TRBJ1-2; TRBD1 might be the D (5 bases). The CDR3 is made up of 13 amino acids. V dropped 0 bases and J dropped 8 bases, with 13 bases sitting between them. Germline CDR1 reads GTSNPN; CDR2 reads SVGIG (reference sequence).

The rearrangement joins TRBV25-1 to TRBJ2-3; 10 bases map to TRBD1. Germline assignment: CDR1 MGHDK and CDR2 SYGVNS. Trimming at V came to 9 bases and at J to 4 bases, leaving 19 bases not matched to a gene. The CDR3 has 18 amino acids. In nucleotides, the CDR3 is TGTGCCAGTACCTCCACCGGGACAGGGGCTTTTCGGGCAGATACGCAGTATTTT. This gives the protein CASTSTGTGAFRADTQYF.

The genes are TRBV21-1 and TRBJ1-1; whether TRBD1, the table's D call, matches the DNA was not checked. TRBV21-1 corresponds to a pseudogene. The CDR3 totals 16 residues. CDR3 nucleotides: TGTGCCAGCAGCAAAATCGGGGACAAGCCGCCTACTGAAGCTTTCTTT. Encoded protein: CASSKIGDKPPTEAFF.

The rearrangement links TRBV30 to TRBJ2-7; perhaps TRBD2 as D (5 bases). The CDR3 spans 13 residues. The ends were cut back, 2 bases at V and 7 bases at J, with 15 bases in the middle. The germline V gene has CDR1 GTSNPN and CDR2 SVGIG (reference sequence). CDR3 amino acids: CAWSQVAGGEQYF. The CDR3 DNA is TGTGCCTGGAGTCAGGTCGCGGGCGGGGAGCAGTACTTC.

This clone occurred once. The chain recombines TRBV2 with TRBJ2-7; unclear D gene. Trimming took 5 bases from V and 6 from J, leaving 11 bases between them. Germline-derived CDR1 and CDR2 are SNHLY and FYNNEI. This CDR3 has 12 amino acids. The CDR3 protein is CASSNAKREQYF. In DNA, the CDR3 is TGTGCCAGCAGTAACGCGAAGCGCGAGCAGTACTTC.

This chain connects TRBV29-1 to TRBJ2-7; 11 bases are a match to TRBD2. The germline gives CDR1 SQVTM, CDR2 ANQGSEA. J gave up 0 bases and V 7 bases, and 14 bases lay outside the gene matches. The CDR3 totals 17 residues. CDR3 bases: TGCAGCGACCACGAACCCCTAGCGGGAGGCCCCTCCTACGAGCAGTACTTC. Translation: CSDHEPLAGGPSYEQYF.

The gene calls are TRBV5-4 and TRBJ2-2; 8 bases are a match to TRBD2. In germline, CDR1 is SGHNT, CDR2 YYREEE (reference sequence). The CDR3 is 15 amino acids. Losses at the gene ends were 4 bases for V and 6 bases for J; bases not matched to a gene: 8. The CDR3 nucleotides read TGTGCCAGCAGCGGTAGCGGGAATTCGGCCGGGGAGCTGTTTTTT. The encoded protein is CASSGSGNSAGELFF.

CDR3 amino acids: CASSWTSTDTQYF. The CDR3, as DNA: TGTGCCAGCAGTTGGACAAGCACAGATACGCAGTATTTT. This chain uses TRBV7-2 with TRBJ2-3, with D possibly TRBD1 on 5 matching bases. Germline V gives CDR1 SGHTA, CDR2 FQGNSA. The CDR3 runs 13 residues. Trimming pared 6 bases from V and 0 bases from J, leaving 7 bases between.

CDR3 sequence: CASSGPTGSTEAFF. CDR3 coding DNA: TGTGCCAGCAGCGGGCCGACAGGGAGCACTGAAGCTTTCTTT. J is TRBJ1-1 and V is TRBV5-6; TRBD1 matches 7 bases. CDR1 is SGHDT and CDR2 is YYEEEE in the germline V gene. CDR3 length equals 14 residues. The trim removed 4 bases at V and 4 bases at J, leaving 7 bases unmatched.

The chain has TRBV4-1 and TRBJ2-4; 8 bases fit TRBD1. Germline V gives CDR1 MGHRA, CDR2 YSYEKL. This CDR3 region has 17 residues. J lost 4 bases, V lost 4 bases, and 12 bases had no gene match. DNA for the CDR3: TGCGCCAGCAGCCTAACCCAGGGGGCGGTCGAAAAAAACATTCAGTACTTC. Translated: CASSLTQGAVEKNIQYF.

The rearrangement uses TRBV19 and TRBJ2-7; 10 nucleotides align to TRBD1. V shed 7 bases, J shed 7 bases, and the junction held 13 bases outside the gene matches. CDR3 length: 15 residues. From germline, CDR1 is LNHDA and CDR2 SQIVND (reference sequence). This CDR3 reads CASTQGQGRLGEQYF. DNA of the CDR3: TGTGCCAGTACCCAGGGACAGGGGAGGCTCGGTGAGCAGTACTTC.

CDR3 in amino acids: CASRREFLADYEQYF. CDR3 sequence (DNA): TGTGCCAGCAGGCGCGAGTTCCTAGCGGACTACGAGCAGTACTTC. J is TRBJ2-5 and V is TRBV27, with 7 bases lining up with TRBD2. The J call is doubtful: the DNA matches TRBJ2-7 better. The CDR3 runs to 15 residues. Germline V gene sequence: CDR1 MNHEY, CDR2 SMNVEV (reference sequence).

The chain employs TRBV4-1 and TRBJ2-5; 7 bases align to TRBD2. Germline loops: CDR1 MGHRA, CDR2 YSYEKL. J was trimmed by 9 bases and V by 3 bases; bases with no gene match: 4. CDR3 length equals 12 residues. The CDR3 is CASSHPRGAQYF. DNA of the CDR3: TGCGCCAGCAGCCACCCACGGGGGGCCCAGTACTTC.

The V gene is TRBV19, the J gene TRBJ1-2; 10 bases map to TRBD1. Germline values: CDR1 LNHDA, CDR2 SQIVND (reference sequence). Trimming removed 6 bases from V and 8 bases from J; junction bases left unmatched: 15. The CDR3 contains 16 residues. CDR3 loop: CASSPQTGGQGNGYTF. CDR3 bases: TGTGCCAGTAGCCCACAGACGGGGGGACAGGGGAACGGCTACACCTTC.

This chain joins TRBV9 and TRBJ1-4; TRBD1 aligns across 9 bases. V lost 4 bases and J lost 7; bases outside the gene matches: 8. Germline values: CDR1 SGDLS, CDR2 YYNGEE. The CDR3 spans 15 residues. The CDR3 protein is CASSPRGQGREKLFF. Here the CDR3 DNA reads TGTGCCAGCAGCCCTCGGGGACAGGGCCGTGAAAAACTGTTTTTT.

The V and J genes are TRBV28 and TRBJ1-2; D call uncertain. Trimming removed 7 bases from V and 6 bases from J, with 15 bases in between. This CDR3 is built from 13 residues. Germline assignment: CDR1 MDHEN and CDR2 SYDVKM. CDR3 nucleotide sequence: TGTGCCAGCAATGGGCCTCCGAAGAATGGCTACACCTTC. Translation gives CASNGPPKNGYTF.

The chain couples TRBV5-8 to TRBJ1-2, with D possibly matching TRBD1 (6 bases). Trimming removed 4 bases from V and 6 bases from J, with 13 bases in between. The germline V gene has CDR1 SGHTS and CDR2 YDEGEE. The CDR3 is 13 residues long. For the CDR3, the DNA is TGTGCCAGCAGCCCCGGCAGGGGACATGGCTACACCTTC. It is translated as CASSPGRGHGYTF.